This T cell receptor beta chain emerged from a study of PD-1 blockade in classical Hodgkin lymphoma. As regards this clone: Its specificity is unknown.

Relapses following autologous stem cell transplantation were seen in all patients, with brentuximab vedotin exposure varying. Overall study findings and caveats: It was among complete responders that baseline diversity resembled that of newly diagnosed patients.

Clones were read by immunoSEQ multiplex PCR, and TCRdb kept only the in-frame ones, dropping some. The sample contains 65,000 to 95,000 clones, around 86% of which appear only once. Germline lookup yields CDR1 SGHDN and CDR2 FVKESK. This CDR3 comprises 15 residues. Trimming took off 4 bases at V and 3 bases at J, with 15 bases between the two ends. The chain uses TRBV14 and TRBJ1-1; D possibly corresponds to TRBD1 (6 bases). The sequences come from peripheral blood mononuclear cells (PBMCs), collected at baseline. The origin of this receptor is a human donor with classical Hodgkin lymphoma. Written as DNA, the CDR3 is TGTGCCAGCAGCCCTCTTGGAGGGGGTCACACTGAAGCTTTCTTT. Translation gives CASSPLGGGHTEAFF.